Described below is a single T cell receptor beta chain sequence and its context. As handled by the study authors: Reference gene primer amplification in the assay estimated nucleated cell counts. Measured with immunoSEQ multiplex PCR; TCRdb has only the in-frame clones, and not every one. Clonal size and the V and J genes are those of that table, whereas D and trimming came from the DNA. Of roughly 15,000 clones in the sample, over 75% were seen once. The entry originates in a study of blood T cell repertoires in COVID-19. The CDR3 is 14 residues long. V shed 8 bases, J shed 3 bases, and the junction held 9 bases outside the gene matches. In germline, CDR1 is ENHRY, CDR2 SYGVKD.

The V gene is TRBV10-3, the J gene TRBJ1-1, with TRBD1 matching 7 bases. Material: peripheral blood. The source is a woman in her 70s with active COVID-19. CDR3: CAIAQGGGHTEAFF. CDR3 nucleotides: TGTGCCATCGCCCAGGGGGGAGGACACACTGAAGCTTTCTTT.